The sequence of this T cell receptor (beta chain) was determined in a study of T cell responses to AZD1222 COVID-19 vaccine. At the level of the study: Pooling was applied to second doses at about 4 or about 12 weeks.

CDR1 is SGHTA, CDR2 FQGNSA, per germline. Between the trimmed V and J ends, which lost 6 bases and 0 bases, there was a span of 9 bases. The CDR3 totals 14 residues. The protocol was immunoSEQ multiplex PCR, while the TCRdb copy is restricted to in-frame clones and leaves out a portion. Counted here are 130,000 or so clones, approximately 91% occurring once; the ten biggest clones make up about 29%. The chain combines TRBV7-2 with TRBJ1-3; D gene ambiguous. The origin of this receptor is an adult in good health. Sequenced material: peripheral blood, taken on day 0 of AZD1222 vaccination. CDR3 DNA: TGTGCCAGCAGGTCATCTCGCTCTGGAAACACCATATATTTT. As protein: CASRSSRSGNTIYF.